Below, 24 T cell receptor beta chains from the same sample are listed, as sequenced in a study of monozygotic twins with inflammatory bowel disease. TCRdb reprocessed the 5' RACE reads, with one entry per CDR3 protein and no DNA. The listing records approximately 390,000 distinct CDR3 sequences. The material sequenced was blood. The origin of the receptors is a human donor with ulcerative colitis or Crohn's disease, or a healthy co-twin of an affected twin (not recorded which).

CDR3 sequence: CASSLRVGVGGFSYRIYNSPLHF. V gene TRBV7-3 combines with J gene TRBJ1-6. This CDR3 is built from 23 residues. Germline CDR1 and CDR2: SGHTA and FQGTGA.

This chain links TRBV5-1 with TRBJ2-3; TCRdb gives TRBD2 as the D gene, but with no DNA this cannot be confirmed. Germline CDR1 SGHRS, CDR2 YFSETQ. This CDR3 has 16 amino acids. CDR3: CASSPGTSGRIDTQYF. The full variable domain, with the rest looked up from reference TRBV5-1 and TRBJ2-3, is KAGVTQTPRYLIKTRGQQVTLSCSPISGHRSVSWYQQTPGQGLQFLFEYFSETQRNKGNFPGRFSGRQFSNSRSEMNVSTLELGDSALYLCASSPGTSGRIDTQYFGPGTRLTVL.

The CDR3 loop reads CASSDDRASTNEKLFF. This rearrangement joins TRBV5-1 to TRBJ1-4; with no DNA, the TCRdb D assignment of TRBD1 cannot be verified. Germline loops: CDR1 SGHRS, CDR2 YFSETQ. The CDR3 loop spans 16 amino acids.

This CDR3 reads CASSPRTGVAGVNQPQHF. The chain joins TRBV27 to TRBJ1-5; checking the TCRdb D call of TRBD1 is not possible without DNA. Germline V lookup: CDR1 MNHEY, CDR2 SMNVEV (reference sequence). The CDR3 is 18 amino acids.

This sequence joins TRBV5-1 and TRBJ2-5; TCRdb selects TRBD1, and the lack of DNA leaves this call unchecked. In germline, CDR1 is SGHRS, CDR2 YFSETQ. CDR3 length: 17 residues. CDR3 protein: CASSLIRELVGEETQYF.

The chain joins TRBV19 to TRBJ2-4; no DNA is available, so the TRBD1 call from TCRdb remains unchecked. The CDR3 sequence is 16 residues long. From germline, CDR1 is LNHDA and CDR2 SQIVND (reference sequence). CDR3 sequence reads: CASSTTDWGSENIQYF.

The genes are TRBV5-1 and TRBJ1-1; checking the TCRdb D call of TRBD1 is not possible without DNA. From germline, CDR1 is SGHRS and CDR2 YFSETQ. The CDR3 runs 15 residues. CDR3 sequence: CASSFTGQLDTEAFF.

This chain joins TRBV6-4 and TRBJ2-1. The germline CDR1 and CDR2 sequences are MRHNA and SNTAGT. There are 13 residues in the CDR3. Here the CDR3 reads CASSDGTNNEQFF.

The J gene is TRBJ2-7, the V gene TRBV9; there is no DNA to check the TCRdb D call of TRBD2. This CDR3 has 15 amino acids. Looked up from germline, CDR1 is SGDLS and CDR2 is YYNGEE. CDR3 protein: CASSAAGLPIHEQYF.

The chain joins TRBV6-2 or TRBV6-3 to TRBJ2-7. Germline-derived CDR1 and CDR2 are MNHEY and SVGEGT. This CDR3 spans 15 amino acids. The CDR3 spells CASSYHAGNLYEQYF.

The chain uses TRBV5-1 and TRBJ1-1; TCRdb reports TRBD1, a call that lacks DNA to check it against. The CDR3 runs to 16 residues. Germline assignment: CDR1 SGHRS and CDR2 YFSETQ. This chain's CDR3 is CASSSPSSPGDTEAFF.

The J gene is TRBJ2-1, the V gene TRBV5-1. The germline V gene encodes CDR1 SGHRS and CDR2 YFSETQ. CDR3 size: 14 residues. This CDR3 reads CASSLGVTLNEQFF.

The genes are TRBV18 and TRBJ2-1; TCRdb picks TRBD2, but there is no DNA to check that call. Per germline, CDR1 KGHSH and CDR2 LQKENI. The CDR3 covers 15 residues. The CDR3 reads CASSKTSGIGNEQFF.

The chain couples TRBV5-1 to TRBJ2-7. Germline values: CDR1 SGHRS, CDR2 YFSETQ. This CDR3 comprises 15 residues. The CDR3: CASSATVVGSYEQYF.

The rearrangement joins TRBV7-8 to TRBJ1-3. The CDR3 has 13 amino acids. CDR1 is SGHVS and CDR2 is FQNEAQ in the germline V gene. Here the CDR3 reads CASSLDKKNTIYF. Based on the CDR3 plus reference TRBV7-8 and TRBJ1-3, the full variable domain is GAGVSQSPRYKVAKRGQDVALRCDPISGHVSLFWYQQALGQGPEFLTYFQNEAQLDKSGLPSDRFFAERPEGSVSTLKIQRTQQEDSAVYLCASSLDKKNTIYFGEGSWLTVV.

The chain is built from TRBV2 and TRBJ2-7; TCRdb picks TRBD2, but there is no DNA to check that call. Germline lookup yields CDR1 SNHLY and CDR2 FYNNEI. CDR3 length: 15 amino acids. The chain's CDR3 is CASSQTSGRIYEQYF.

J is TRBJ2-3 and V is TRBV7-2; TCRdb indicates TRBD1, and absent DNA this call remains unverified. From germline, CDR1 is SGHTA and CDR2 FQGNSA. This CDR3 is built from 14 residues. CDR3 sequence: CASTAGGGRDTQYF.

This sequence joins TRBV5-8 and TRBJ1-5. Germline assignment: CDR1 SGHTS and CDR2 YDEGEE. The CDR3 covers 13 residues. The CDR3 reads CASSLNKNQPQHF.

V and J are TRBV14 and TRBJ2-2; TCRdb's assignment of TRBD2 cannot be checked, as there is no DNA. Germline-derived CDR1 and CDR2 are SGHDN and FVKESK. There are 17 residues in the CDR3. The CDR3 here is CASSQSVAGDFSGELFF.

The V call is TRBV5-1, the J call TRBJ2-1; TCRdb's D gene call, TRBD1, goes unchecked for lack of DNA. Germline values: CDR1 SGHRS, CDR2 YFSETQ. The CDR3 totals 14 residues. The CDR3 here is CASSLLTGDDEQFF.

The chain combines TRBV7-8 with TRBJ2-5; no DNA is available, so the TRBD2 call from TCRdb remains unchecked. Germline V gene data show CDR1 as SGHVS and CDR2 as FQNEAQ. The CDR3 consists of 18 residues. This CDR3 reads CASSTRLAGGILQETQYF. The full variable domain, with the rest looked up from reference TRBV7-8 and TRBJ2-5, is GAGVSQSPRYKVAKRGQDVALRCDPISGHVSLFWYQQALGQGPEFLTYFQNEAQLDKSGLPSDRFFAERPEGSVSTLKIQRTQQEDSAVYLCASSTRLAGGILQETQYFGPGTRLLVL.

The V call is TRBV29-1, the J call TRBJ2-2; TCRdb designates TRBD1, a call that cannot be tested without DNA. The CDR3 extends over 13 amino acids. Looked up from germline, CDR1 is SQVTM and CDR2 is ANQGSEA. The chain's CDR3 is CSADRVNTGELFF.

This sequence joins TRBV29-1 and TRBJ2-7; TCRdb designates TRBD2, a call that cannot be tested without DNA. Germline CDR1 and CDR2: SQVTM and ANQGSEA. This CDR3 region has 14 residues. The CDR3 spells CSVPGPGLVSEQYF.

The rearrangement uses TRBV20-1 and TRBJ1-1. Germline V CDR1 and CDR2: DFQATT, SNEGSKA (reference sequence). This CDR3 comprises 13 residues. CDR3 sequence reads: CSASSLTNTEAFF.